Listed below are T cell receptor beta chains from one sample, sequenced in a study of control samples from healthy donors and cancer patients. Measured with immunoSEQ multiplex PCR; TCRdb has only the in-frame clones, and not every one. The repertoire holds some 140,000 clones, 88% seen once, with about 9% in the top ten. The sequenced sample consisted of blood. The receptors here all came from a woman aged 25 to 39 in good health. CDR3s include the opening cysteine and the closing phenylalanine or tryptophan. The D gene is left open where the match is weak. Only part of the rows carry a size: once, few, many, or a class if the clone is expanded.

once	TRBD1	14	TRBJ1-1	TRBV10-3	CAISVQQGVNEAFF	TGTGCCATCAGTGTCCAACAGGGGGTGAATGAAGCTTTCTTT
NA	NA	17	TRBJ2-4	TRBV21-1	CASGRDRALLAKNIQYF	TGTGCCAGTGGCCGGGACAGGGCCCTCTTAGCCAAAAACATTCAGTACTTC
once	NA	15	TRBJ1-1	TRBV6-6	CASSYSVSRGTEAFF	TGTGCCAGCAGTTATTCCGTCTCCAGAGGGACTGAAGCTTTCTTT
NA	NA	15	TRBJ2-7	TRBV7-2	CASSTGPPDAYEQYF	TGTGCCAGCAGTACCGGACCCCCCGATGCCTACGAGCAGTACTTC
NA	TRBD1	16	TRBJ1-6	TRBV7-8	CASSSQGQGMNSPLHF	TGTGCCAGCAGCTCTCAGGGACAGGGGATGAATTCACCCCTCCACTTT
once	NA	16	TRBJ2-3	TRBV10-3	CAISEFGATSTDTQYF	TGTGCCATCAGTGAGTTTGGTGCCACTAGCACAGATACGCAGTATTTT
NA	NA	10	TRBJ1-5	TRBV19	CASNRGPQHF	TGTGCCAGTAATAGGGGGCCCCAGCATTTT
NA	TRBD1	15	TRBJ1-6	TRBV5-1	CASSYGQEGNSPLHF	TGCGCCAGCAGCTATGGACAGGAGGGAAATTCACCCCTCCACTTT
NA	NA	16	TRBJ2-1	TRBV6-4	CASSVGEPTPNNEQFF	TGTGCCAGCAGTGTAGGGGAGCCGACACCTAACAATGAGCAGTTCTTC
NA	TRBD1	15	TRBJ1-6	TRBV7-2	CASRGAGTDNSPLHF	TGTGCCAGCAGAGGAGCCGGGACAGATAATTCACCCCTCCACTTT
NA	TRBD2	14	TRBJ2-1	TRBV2	CASRQLATYNEQFF	TGTGCCAGCAGGCAACTAGCGACCTACAATGAGCAGTTCTTC
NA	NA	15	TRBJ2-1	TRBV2	CASTTGGQEVNEQFF	TGTGCCAGCACCACCGGGGGACAAGAGGTCAATGAGCAGTTCTTC
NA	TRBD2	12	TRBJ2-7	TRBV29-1	CSTTSGSYEQYF	TGCAGCACTACTAGCGGCTCCTACGAGCAGTACTTC
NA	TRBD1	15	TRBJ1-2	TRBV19	CASSPGQGSKDGYTF	TGTGCCAGTAGCCCGGGACAGGGATCAAAGGATGGCTACACCTTC
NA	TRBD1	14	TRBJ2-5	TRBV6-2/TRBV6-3	CASSKGAGTETQYF	TGTGCCAGCAGTAAGGGGGCAGGAACAGAGACCCAGTACTTC
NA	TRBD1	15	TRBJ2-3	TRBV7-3	CASSLRADRTDTQYF	TGTGCCAGCAGCTTACGGGCGGACAGGACAGATACGCAGTATTTT
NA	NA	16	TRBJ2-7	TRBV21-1	CASSSLRDHVTYEQYF	TGTGCCAGCAGCTCCCTCCGGGACCATGTTACCTACGAGCAGTACTTC
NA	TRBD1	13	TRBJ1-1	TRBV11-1	CASSTGQGPEAFF	TGTGCCAGCAGCACGGGACAGGGACCTGAAGCTTTCTTT
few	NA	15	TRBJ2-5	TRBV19	CASSRGGHAEETQYF	TGTGCCAGTAGTAGGGGGGGGCATGCCGAAGAGACCCAGTACTTC
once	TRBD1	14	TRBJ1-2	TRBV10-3	CAISEAGGNYGYTF	TGTGCCATCAGTGAGGCAGGGGGCAACTATGGCTACACCTTC
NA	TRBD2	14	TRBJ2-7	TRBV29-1	CSVDAGVWPYEQYF	TGCAGCGTTGACGCGGGAGTGTGGCCCTACGAGCAGTACTTC
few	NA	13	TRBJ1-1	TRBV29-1	CSAWGQRNTEAFF	TGCAGCGCCTGGGGGCAGAGGAACACTGAAGCTTTCTTT
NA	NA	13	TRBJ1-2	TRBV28	CASSLGQGNGYTF	TGTGCCAGCAGTTTAGGGCAGGGAAATGGCTACACCTTC
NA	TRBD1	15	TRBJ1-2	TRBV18	CASSQWDRANYGYTF	TGTGCCAGTTCTCAATGGGACAGGGCTAACTATGGCTACACCTTC
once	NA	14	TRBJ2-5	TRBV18	CASSPLAQQGTQYF	TGTGCCAGCTCACCACTAGCCCAACAGGGGACCCAGTACTTC
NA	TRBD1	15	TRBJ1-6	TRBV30	CAAGTGSSYNSPLHF	TGTGCCGCCGGGACAGGGAGCTCCTATAATTCACCCCTCCACTTT
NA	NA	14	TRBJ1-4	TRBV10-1	CASSSGRLNEKLFF	TGCGCCAGCAGCTCGGGACGGCTTAATGAAAAACTGTTTTTT
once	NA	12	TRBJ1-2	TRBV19	CASSIRGNLNTF	TGTGCCAGTAGTATCAGAGGAAACTTGAACACCTTC
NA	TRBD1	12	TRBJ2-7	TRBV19	CASRGQGEEQYF	TGTGCCAGTAGGGGACAGGGGGAGGAGCAGTACTTC